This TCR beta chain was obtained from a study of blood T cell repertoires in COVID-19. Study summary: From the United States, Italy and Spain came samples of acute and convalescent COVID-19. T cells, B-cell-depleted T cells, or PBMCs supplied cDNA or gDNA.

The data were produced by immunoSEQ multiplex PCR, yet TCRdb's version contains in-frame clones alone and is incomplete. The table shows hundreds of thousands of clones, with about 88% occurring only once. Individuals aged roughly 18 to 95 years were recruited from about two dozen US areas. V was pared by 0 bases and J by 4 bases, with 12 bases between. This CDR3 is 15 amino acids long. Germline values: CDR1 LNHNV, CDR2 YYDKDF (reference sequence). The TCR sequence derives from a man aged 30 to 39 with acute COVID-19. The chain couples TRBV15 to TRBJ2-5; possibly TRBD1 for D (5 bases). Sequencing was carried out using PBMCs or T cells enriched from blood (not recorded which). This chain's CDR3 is CATSRDLAGAETQYF. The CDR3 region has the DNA TGTGCCACCAGCAGAGATCTCGCTGGGGCAGAGACCCAGTACTTC.